This record concerns one T cell receptor (beta chain) sequence. This entry is derived from a study of blood T cell repertoires in COVID-19. The wider study: Donors in the United States, Italy and Spain gave samples during acute or convalescent COVID-19. Sample material is recorded as cDNA or gDNA derived from T cells, B-cell-depleted T cells, or PBMCs.

Methods used by the authors: Nucleated cell counts were estimated from reference gene primer amplification. Generated by immunoSEQ multiplex PCR, the TCRdb table keeps only in-frame clones and is missing some. That table is the source of V, J and clone size, and D and trimming were worked out from the DNA. Of roughly 220,000 clones listed, roughly 80% are singletons. V lost 6 bases and J 6 bases, leaving 17 bases between the germline ends. The CDR3 runs 14 residues. Germline lookup yields CDR1 SQVTM and CDR2 ANQGSEA. Sequenced: peripheral blood. The clonotype originates from a man between 25 and 39 years old with active or convalescent COVID-19. This chain uses TRBV29-1 with TRBJ2-2; D is ambiguous. CDR3 region: CSVAKAGRSGELFF. As DNA, the CDR3 is TGCAGCGTGGCCAAGGCAGGTCGGTCCGGGGAGCTGTTTTTT.